The source of this TCR beta chain is a study of shared clonotypes between healthy human individuals. This clone was counted once. TCRdb's table, derived via immunoSEQ multiplex PCR, lists solely in-frame clones and lacks some. Of approximately 1.5 million clones listed, approximately 98.5% are singletons. The V end was cut by 11 bases, the J end by 5 bases, with 17 bases between. This CDR3 contains 13 residues. Germline CDR1 MGHDK, CDR2 SYGVNS. The sequence derives from a man aged 25-45 years in good health. The chain links TRBV25-1 to TRBJ2-3, with D possibly TRBD1 on 5 matching bases. The sequencing input was naive CD4+ T cells sorted from blood. Sample subset: CD45RA+ positively selected. CDR3 protein: CASSKGQGDTQYF. The CDR3 nucleotides read TGTGCCTCTTCTAAGGGGCAAGGAGATACGCAGTATTTT.